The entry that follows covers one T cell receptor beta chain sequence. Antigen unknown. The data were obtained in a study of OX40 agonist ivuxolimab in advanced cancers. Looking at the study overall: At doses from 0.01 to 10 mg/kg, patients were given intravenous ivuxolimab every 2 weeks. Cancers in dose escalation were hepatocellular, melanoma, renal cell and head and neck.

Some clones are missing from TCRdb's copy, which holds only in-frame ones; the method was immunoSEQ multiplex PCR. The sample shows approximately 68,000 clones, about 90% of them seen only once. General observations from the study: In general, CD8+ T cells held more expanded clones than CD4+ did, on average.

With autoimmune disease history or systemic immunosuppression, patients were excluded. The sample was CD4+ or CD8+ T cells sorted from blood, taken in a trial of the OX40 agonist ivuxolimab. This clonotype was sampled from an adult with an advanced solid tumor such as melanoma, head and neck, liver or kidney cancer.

Here the CDR3 reads CASSLGLPTAGELFF. The CDR3 DNA follows: TGTGCCAGCAGCTTGGGACTACCCACGGCCGGGGAGCTGTTTTTT. The rearrangement joins TRBV7-2 to TRBJ2-2; 7 bases map to TRBD2. The J segment lost 6 bases and the V segment lost 3 bases, leaving 7 bases of the junction unmatched. The CDR3 totals 15 residues. Germline CDR1 reads SGHTA; CDR2 reads FQGNSA.